This TCR beta chain was identified during a study of beta chain features in type 1 diabetes. Since all of the isolated RNA was reverse transcribed, expressed TCRB transcripts were what got sequenced. TCRdb's copy holds only in-frame clones and misses some; the assay was immunoSEQ multiplex PCR. Among fewer than 250,000 clones listed, 68% were seen once. Each of the sorted populations had a purity greater than 98%. Note on this clone: The antigen remains undetermined.

General observations from the study: Sampled from patients, naive, central memory and Treg TCRB repertoires appeared more similar than those sampled from healthy donors. Shortening of TCRB CDR3s, moderate but significant, appeared in all four CD4+ subsets of Type 1 diabetes patients.

Sequenced: naive CD4+ T cells from blood. The TCR comes from a man aged 25-45 years in good health.

The CDR3 region is CASTRDLGAGELFF. The CDR3 nucleotides are TGTGCCAGTACCCGGGACCTTGGAGCCGGGGAGCTGTTTTTT. The chain is built from TRBV7-9 and TRBJ2-2, with D perhaps matching TRBD1 or TRBD2 (5 bases each). Germline-derived CDR1 and CDR2 are SEHNR and FQNEAQ (reference sequence). CDR3 size: 14 residues. Trimming removed 9 bases at V and 6 bases at J, with 17 bases between.